What follows are 20 T cell receptor beta chains derived from one specimen sequenced in a study of T cell responses to AZD1222 COVID-19 vaccine (dated by TCRdb to the early 2020s). The sample's time point label, decoded: about 28 days (+/-7) after the second vaccine dose. The label giving this sample's treatment or condition can be read as: meningococcal conjugate vaccine given as trial control. Libraries were built with the immunoSEQ multiplex PCR assay. Imported from immuneACCESS, the table was reduced by TCRdb to in-frame sequences with V and J called. These copies leave out some clones; in studies compared against another copy, an unresolved V gene accounts for under half, and the cause of the remainder is not known. This sample lists 150,000 to 200,000 clones; 75% to 90% were detected once. Jointly, the top ten make up roughly 4.3% of the sample. This specimen was peripheral blood, taken 28 days after the second dose of the MenACWY control vaccine. These receptors were taken from an adult who received the MenACWY meningococcal vaccine as a control.

This chain connects TRBV5-4 to TRBJ2-4; 7 nucleotides align to TRBD1. This CDR3 has 16 amino acids. CDR1 SGHNT and CDR2 YYREEE come from the germline V gene (reference sequence). J gave up 1 base and V 4 bases, and 8 bases lay outside the gene matches. The CDR3 region has the DNA TGTGCCAGCAGCAACAGGGGCATGGTGGCCAAAAACATTCAGTACTTC. Translating it yields CASSNRGMVAKNIQYF.

The V call is TRBV6-5, the J call TRBJ2-1, with TRBD2 matching 11 bases. J was trimmed by 5 bases and V by 5 bases; bases with no gene match: 5. The CDR3 loop spans 15 amino acids. CDR1 is MNHEY and CDR2 is SVGAGI in the germline V gene. The CDR3 reads CASSKLAGANNEQFF. CDR3 coding DNA: TGTGCCAGCAGTAAACTAGCGGGAGCCAACAATGAGCAGTTCTTC.

The CDR3 reads CASSVNYGYTF. The CDR3 coding sequence is TGTGCCAGCAGCGTCAACTATGGCTACACCTTC. The gene calls are TRBV9 and TRBJ1-2; no clear D. There are 11 residues in the CDR3. The V and J ends lost 2 bases and 2 bases respectively, with 1 base between them. The germline gives CDR1 SGDLS, CDR2 YYNGEE.

The chain is built from TRBV2 and TRBJ2-7; D remains unclear. The CDR3 is 11 residues long. Germline assignment: CDR1 SNHLY and CDR2 FYNNEI. V lost 4 bases, J lost 8 bases, and 9 bases lay in between. The chain's CDR3 is CASSAKRKQYF. The CDR3 DNA reads as TGTGCCAGCAGTGCAAAAAGGAAGCAGTACTTC.

The chain recombines TRBV28 with TRBJ1-1; 7 bases align to TRBD1. Germline values: CDR1 MDHEN, CDR2 SYDVKM. The CDR3 sequence is 17 residues long. V dropped 6 bases and J dropped 1; count of bases not matched to a gene: 14. The CDR3 DNA reads as TGTGCCAGCAGCCGAGGGGACAGCCTTCAAGGGAACACTGAAGCTTTCTTT. This translates into CASSRGDSLQGNTEAFF.

The rearrangement uses TRBV5-4 and TRBJ2-7; D unresolved. This CDR3 region has 13 residues. Trimming stripped 4 bases from V and 4 bases from J, with 12 bases between. Germline V gene data show CDR1 as SGHNT and CDR2 as YYREEE (reference sequence). CDR3 sequence (DNA): TGTGCCAGCAGCCCCAATCATGAGTACGAGCAGTACTTC. It specifies CASSPNHEYEQYF.

This chain connects TRBV15 to TRBJ1-6; possible D gene TRBD1, 5 bases. Trimming removed 2 bases at V and 7 bases at J, with 9 bases between. The CDR3 runs to 14 residues. Germline CDR1 is LNHNV and CDR2 is YYDKDF (reference sequence). In DNA form, the CDR3 reads TGTGCCACCAGCAGACAGAGGGGCAATTCACCCCTCCACTTT. This gives the protein CATSRQRGNSPLHF.

The chain carries TRBV14 and TRBJ2-7, with 7 bases matching TRBD1. Germline V lookup: CDR1 SGHDN, CDR2 FVKESK. This CDR3 spans 15 amino acids. V trimming: 2 bases; J trimming: 3 bases; junction bases outside the gene matches: 7. CDR3 region: CASSQRGPKGYEQYF. The CDR3 DNA sequence: TGTGCCAGCAGCCAAAGGGGGCCGAAAGGCTACGAGCAGTACTTC.

On this clone itself: The sample has other DNA sequences that encode this CDR3 too. V and J are TRBV30 and TRBJ1-1, with TRBD1 matching over 7 bases. CDR1 is GTSNPN and CDR2 is SVGIG in the germline V gene (reference sequence). CDR3 length: 12 residues. The V gene end was trimmed by 4 bases and the J gene end by 2 bases; junction bases not matched to a gene: 1. CDR3 sequence: CAWNRGNTEAFF. The CDR3 DNA reads as TGTGCCTGGAACAGGGGAAACACTGAAGCTTTCTTT.

This rearrangement joins TRBV10-1 to TRBJ2-3; the D is unclear. Trimming pared 4 bases from V and 2 bases from J, leaving 10 bases between. CDR1 and CDR2 (germline): WNHNN, SYGVQD (reference sequence). CDR3 length: 14 amino acids. The CDR3 spells CASSVSDNTDTQYF. CDR3 DNA sequence: TGCGCCAGCAGTGTTAGTGACAACACAGATACGCAGTATTTT.

The rearrangement joins TRBV18 to TRBJ1-2; TRBD1 aligns across 9 bases. Germline V gene data show CDR1 as KGHSH and CDR2 as LQKENI. The CDR3 runs to 15 residues. The V segment lost 3 bases and the J segment 3 bases; nucleotides outside the gene matches: 5. The CDR3 DNA follows: TGTGCCAGCTCACCGACAGGGGGGCAGGACTATGGCTACACCTTC. It is translated as CASSPTGGQDYGYTF. Full variable domain (outside the CDR3, taken from reference TRBV18 and TRBJ1-2): NAGVMQNPRHLVRRRGQEARLRCSPMKGHSHVYWYRQLPEEGLKFMVYLQKENIIDESGMPKERFSAEFPKEGPSILRIQQVVRGDSAAYFCASSPTGGQDYGYTFGSGTRLTVV.

The genes are TRBV19 and TRBJ2-3, with 9 bases identical to TRBD2. With 5 bases clipped from V and 5 bases from J, the junction kept 8 bases outside the gene matches. CDR1 is LNHDA, CDR2 SQIVND, per germline (reference sequence). This CDR3 is built from 15 residues. The CDR3 nucleotides read TGTGCCAGTAGTTCTAGCGGGATGGTAGTAGATACGCAGTATTTT. Translation gives CASSSSGMVVDTQYF.

This clone has a handful of counts. The CDR3 DNA is TGTGCCAGCAGCCCCGACAGGGGGCCCTACGAGCAGTACTTC. It is translated as CASSPDRGPYEQYF. The gene calls are TRBV5-4 and TRBJ2-7; 10 bases agree with TRBD1. The CDR3 extends over 14 amino acids. The V segment lost 4 bases and the J segment 2 bases; nucleotides outside the gene matches: 3. Germline CDR1 is SGHNT and CDR2 is YYREEE (reference sequence). Supplemented by reference TRBV5-4 and TRBJ2-7, the full variable domain reads ETGVTQSPTHLIKTRGQQVTLRCSSQSGHNTVSWYQQALGQGPQFIFQYYREEENGRGNFPPRFSGLQFPNYSSELNVNALELDDSALYLCASSPDRGPYEQYFGPGTRLTVT.

V is TRBV3-1 (or the pseudogene TRBV3-2) and J is TRBJ1-3; D gene ambiguous. The V end was cut by 4 bases, the J end by 4 bases, with 8 bases between. Germline V gene data show CDR1 as LGHDT and CDR2 as YNNKEL (reference sequence). The CDR3 spans 13 residues. CDR3 sequence (DNA): TGTGCCAGCAGCCCCTCCTACGGAAACACCATATATTTT. Protein sequence: CASSPSYGNTIYF.

This clone was recorded a few times. The sample contains more than one DNA sequence encoding this CDR3. This sequence joins TRBV18 and TRBJ2-7, with no clear D. V dropped 3 bases and J dropped 4 bases, with 7 bases sitting between them. CDR1 is KGHSH and CDR2 is LQKENI in the germline V gene. CDR3 size: 12 residues. The CDR3 DNA is TGTGCCAGCTCACCGACCTCTTACGAGCAGTACTTC. As protein: CASSPTSYEQYF.

The chain joins TRBV3-1 (or the pseudogene TRBV3-2) to TRBJ1-5; possibly TRBD1 for D (6 bases). CDR1 is LGHDT and CDR2 is YNNKEL in the germline V gene (reference sequence). Deletions cut 0 bases from V and 7 bases from J, with 16 bases between. The CDR3 is 16 amino acids. The CDR3 DNA follows: TGTGCCAGCAGCCAAGACGGGGGCGAGGGGATCCAGCCCCAGCATTTT. Protein product: CASSQDGGEGIQPQHF.

The rearrangement joins TRBV28 to TRBJ1-5, with a possible D match to TRBD1 (5 bases). The CDR3 covers 13 residues. V was trimmed by 3 bases and J by 6 bases, leaving 9 bases between them. From germline, CDR1 is MDHEN and CDR2 SYDVKM. The CDR3 DNA reads TGTGCCAGCAGTTTCCGAGGGGTTCAGCCCCAGCATTTT. It is translated as CASSFRGVQPQHF.

This clone was recorded once. The gene calls are TRBV12-3 or TRBV12-4 and TRBJ1-1; D is ambiguous. The V end was cut by 6 bases, the J end by 4 bases, with 12 bases between. The CDR3 runs to 13 residues. The CDR3 loop reads CASSALSSTEAFF. The DNA for the CDR3 is TGTGCCAGCAGCGCACTGTCAAGCACTGAAGCTTTCTTT.

This clone came up once. The rearrangement links TRBV6-2 or TRBV6-3 to TRBJ2-2; possibly TRBD2 for D (7 bases). Germline V lookup: CDR1 MNHEY, CDR2 SVGEGT. CDR3 length: 15 amino acids. Trimming took off 5 bases at V and 3 bases at J, with 13 bases between the two ends. The CDR3 protein is CASSQGRAYTGELFF. The CDR3 DNA sequence: TGTGCCAGCAGTCAGGGGAGGGCGTACACCGGGGAGCTGTTTTTT.

The CDR3: CATSRDYGREGPSDTQYF. In DNA, the CDR3 is TGTGCCACCAGCAGAGATTACGGGAGGGAGGGCCCTTCAGATACGCAGTATTTT. The chain recombines TRBV15 with TRBJ2-3; 8 nucleotides line up with TRBD2. Looked up from germline, CDR1 is LNHNV and CDR2 is YYDKDF (reference sequence). The CDR3 totals 18 residues. The junction had 12 bases not matched to a gene; V was cut back by 0 bases and J by 4 bases.